This T cell receptor (beta chain) stems from a study of T-cell memory formation after mild COVID-19. Background on the study: TCR clustering was largely donor specific.

Constant-segment primers were used for 5'RACE, and the resulting TCR alpha and TCR beta cDNA libraries carried sample barcodes and UMIs. TCRdb reprocessed the 5' RACE reads via MiXCR and lists one record per CDR3 protein. The sample consists of under 200,000 distinct CDR3 sequences, roughly 31% of them appearing once. On this clonotype: What it binds is unknown.

Study-wide findings and caveats: Pre-infection memory held some responding clones, suggesting pre-existing cross-reactive T cells responded.

This CDR3 has 16 residues. Per germline, CDR1 SGHRS and CDR2 YFSETQ. The J segment lost 0 bases and the V segment lost 3 bases, leaving 3 bases of the junction unmatched. The chain carries TRBV5-1 and TRBJ2-7, with 13 bases that match TRBD2. Source material: PBMCs or a T cell subset sorted from them (not recorded which). This receptor was identified in an adult woman who had mild COVID-19 (a few samples of this study predate the infection). Cell type and time point are not known. CDR3 coding DNA: TGCGCCAGCAGCTCTGGGACTAGCGGGATCTCCTACGAGCAGTACTTC. Translated: CASSSGTSGISYEQYF.